This T cell receptor (beta chain) was retrieved from a study of T cell changes during pregnancy in multiple sclerosis (dated by TCRdb to the late 2010s). Concerning the study at large: In women with multiple sclerosis, the researchers looked at how the T cell repertoire shifted as pregnancy progressed.

CDR1 and CDR2, looked up from the germline V gene (reference sequence), are SGHNT and YYREEE. The cysteine opens and the phenylalanine closes a CDR3 of 15 amino acids. The read is trimmed to its CDR3 DNA, 45 bases read in frame from base 1. After removal of 2 bases from V and 5 bases from J, the junction retains 10 bases not matched to a gene. Notes on this clone: Its antigen remains unidentified. No per-base quality is available; no much larger clone lies one base away.

To prepare the library, the immunoSEQ multiplex PCR assay was applied. Entries here come from immuneACCESS through TCRdb and include only in-frame sequences with V and J called. Some clones fail to appear in such tables; in the studies checked, an unresolved V gene covers under half of the shortfall, and the cause of the remainder is unknown. For this sample there are about 73,000 clones; 90% appear just once. The ten largest clones represent 9.5% of the sample. The receptor chain draws on TRBV5-4 and TRBJ2-7; 7 bases in the middle match TRBD2. The TCR comes from a female donor in good health, enrolled as a control in a pregnancy study. The sequences come from peripheral blood, collected after pregnancy. The DNA is TGTGCCAGCAGCTTTTGGTCGCGGGGGAGTCACGAGCAGTACTTC. The resulting protein is CASSFWSRGSHEQYF. Here the CDR3 is joined to the reference TRBV5-4 and TRBJ2-7 genes, and the full variable domain is: ETGVTQSPTHLIKTRGQQVTLRCSSQSGHNTVSWYQQALGQGPQFIFQYYREEENGRGNFPPRFSGLQFPNYSSELNVNALELDDSALYLCASSFWSRGSHEQYFGPGTRLTVT.